These 21 T cell receptor beta chains originate from one sample sequenced in a study of cytomegalovirus exposure and HLA in healthy donors. The PCR ran on 60 Vbeta and 13 Jbeta primers. TCRdb's table, derived via immunoSEQ multiplex PCR, lists solely in-frame clones and lacks some. The sample contains a few hundred thousand clones, 75% to 80% of which appear only once. Source material: PBMCs. The receptors here all came from a young man in good health and CMV-seronegative.

The chain couples TRBV5-4 to TRBJ1-1; TRBD1 might be the D (6 bases). With 3 bases removed from V and 1 base from J, the gap between germline ends came to 10 bases. Germline V gene data show CDR1 as SGHNT and CDR2 as YYREEE (reference sequence). The CDR3 is 14 residues long. CDR3 DNA sequence: TGTGCCAGCAGCTCTGAGACAGGGAACACTGAAGCTTTCTTT. Protein product: CASSSETGNTEAFF.

V gene TRBV4-1 combines with J gene TRBJ2-5; TRBD2 matches 8 bases. The DNA end is a closer match to TRBJ2-7, so the J assignment may be wrong. Germline assignment: CDR1 MGHRA and CDR2 YSYEKL. This CDR3 has 16 residues. CDR3 bases: TGCGCCAGCAGCCAAGATCCCGCGGGAGGTGCCTACGAGCAGTACTTC. Translated: CASSQDPAGGAYEQYF.

V and J are TRBV28 and TRBJ1-1; possibly TRBD1 for D (6 bases). Germline CDR1 reads MDHEN; CDR2 reads SYDVKM. CDR3 length: 15 residues. V was clipped by 2 bases and J by 1 base, with 11 bases between them. In nucleotides, the CDR3 is TGTGCCAGCAGTTTAATGGCAGGGGCGAACACTGAAGCTTTCTTT. Translating gives CASSLMAGANTEAFF.

The V call is TRBV7-2, the J call TRBJ2-7; D is ambiguous. V dropped 0 bases and J dropped 0 bases, with 9 bases sitting between them. This CDR3 has 15 amino acids. Germline assignment: CDR1 SGHTA and CDR2 FQGNSA. The CDR3 sequence: CASSLAPSPSYEQYF. Here the CDR3 DNA reads TGTGCCAGCAGCTTAGCCCCCTCCCCCTCCTACGAGCAGTACTTC.

The rearrangement uses TRBV6-1 and TRBJ1-5; D uncertain. CDR3 length equals 14 residues. V was pared by 3 bases and J by 4 bases, with 10 bases between. Per the germline V gene, CDR1 is MNHNS and CDR2 is SASEGT. CDR3 sequence (DNA): TGTGCCAGCAGTGAGGGAGGTCAAAATCAGCCCCAGCATTTT. Protein: CASSEGGQNQPQHF.

The chain couples TRBV28 to TRBJ1-1; TRBD1 agrees at 8 bases. The CDR3 loop spans 14 amino acids. Germline V gives CDR1 MDHEN, CDR2 SYDVKM. V lost 7 bases to trimming and J lost 0 bases; unmatched junction nucleotides: 4. The DNA for the CDR3 is TGTGCCAGCATACCGGACAGGGTGAACACTGAAGCTTTCTTT. Translating it yields CASIPDRVNTEAFF.

The chain is built from TRBV4-2 and TRBJ2-3, with TRBD2 identical over 8 bases. Germline trimming cut 4 bases from V and 0 bases from J; bases unmatched to any gene: 15. CDR3 length: 19 residues. Germline values: CDR1 LGHNA, CDR2 YNFKEQ. Here the CDR3 DNA reads TGTGCCAGCAGCCTCAGGACTAGCCAAATACTAACTAGCACAGATACGCAGTATTTT. As protein: CASSLRTSQILTSTDTQYF.

The chain has TRBV29-1 and TRBJ1-4; possible D gene TRBD1, 5 bases. This CDR3 is 12 amino acids long. Germline CDR1 and CDR2: SQVTM and ANQGSEA. Trimming shortened V by 4 bases and J by 7 bases, and 10 bases separated the two germline ends. The CDR3 protein is CSVGQGAEKLFF. For the CDR3, the DNA is TGCAGCGTTGGTCAGGGCGCTGAAAAACTGTTTTTT.

In regard to this clone: The same CDR3 also results from other DNA sequences found in this sample. The chain carries TRBV6-5 and TRBJ1-2; D unresolved. CDR1 MNHEY and CDR2 SVGAGI come from the germline V gene. The germline V and J ends were trimmed by 9 bases and 2 bases, with 16 bases remaining between them. The CDR3 runs 14 residues. CDR3 in amino acids: CASSALGGNYGYTF. As DNA, the CDR3 is TGTGCCAGTTCCGCTTTAGGAGGGAACTATGGCTACACCTTC.

This clone was seen once. The genes are TRBV18 and TRBJ1-1; D is ambiguous. Trimming stripped 0 bases from V and 0 bases from J, with 8 bases between. The CDR3 is 15 amino acids. The germline CDR1 and CDR2 sequences are KGHSH and LQKENI. Here the CDR3 DNA reads TGTGCCAGCTCACCACCAGAGCTAATGAACACTGAAGCTTTCTTT. Translated, it gives CASSPPELMNTEAFF.

V is TRBV25-1 and J is TRBJ2-1, with 9 bases that match TRBD1. V shed 4 bases, J shed 7 bases, and the junction held 11 bases outside the gene matches. Germline V CDR1 and CDR2: MGHDK, SYGVNS. This CDR3 is built from 16 residues. Here the CDR3 reads CASSGVLRQGGNEQFF. The DNA of the CDR3 is TGTGCCAGCAGTGGGGTCCTACGACAGGGGGGAAATGAGCAGTTCTTC.

V is TRBV9 and J is TRBJ2-1; 10 bases map to TRBD1. This CDR3 has 14 amino acids. Unmatched junction bases numbered 5, after V lost 4 bases and J lost 7 bases. The V gene's germline CDR1 is SGDLS and CDR2 YYNGEE. DNA of the CDR3: TGTGCCAGCAGCAGAGAGGGACAGGGGAATGAGCAGTTCTTC. It yields the protein CASSREGQGNEQFF.

This clone has a single count. The CDR3 DNA follows: TGTGCCAGCAGCTTCAGTCACTCCTACGAGCAGTACTTC. This sequence encodes CASSFSHSYEQYF. The chain uses TRBV11-3 and TRBJ2-7; D remains ambiguous. The germline CDR1 and CDR2 sequences are SGHNT and YENEEA. Between the trimmed V and J ends, which lost 3 bases and 0 bases, there was a span of 6 bases. The CDR3 has 13 amino acids. Complete variable domain (other parts from reference TRBV11-3 and TRBJ2-7): EAGVVQSPRYKIIEKKQPVAFWCNPISGHNTLYWYLQNLGQGPELLIRYENEEAVDDSQLPKDRFSAERLKGVDSTLKIQPAELGDSAVYLCASSFSHSYEQYFGPGTRLTVT.

The chain recombines TRBV30 with TRBJ2-1; D is perhaps TRBD1 (5 bases). Trimming stripped 4 bases from V and 0 bases from J, with 16 bases between. This CDR3 contains 16 residues. From germline, CDR1 is GTSNPN and CDR2 SVGIG (reference sequence). CDR3 nucleotide sequence: TGTGCCTGGACGCCCCGGTGGGGCGGCTCCTACAATGAGCAGTTCTTC. As protein: CAWTPRWGGSYNEQFF.

The rearrangement links TRBV13 to TRBJ1-4; 7 bases line up with TRBD1. Unmatched junction bases numbered 5, after V lost 6 bases and J lost 10 bases. This CDR3 has 12 amino acids. CDR1 PRHDT and CDR2 FYEKMQ come from the germline V gene (reference sequence). The CDR3 nucleotides read TGTGCCAGCAGTCGACAGGGCGGAAAACTGTTTTTT. Its protein product is CASSRQGGKLFF.

This rearrangement joins TRBV12-2 to TRBJ1-5. TRBV12-2 is shown as a pseudogene. CDR3 length: 12 residues. The CDR3 nucleotides are TGTGCAAGTCGCTTATTCGGGCAGCCCCAGCATTTT. Translating it yields CASRLFGQPQHF.

In regard to this clone: Other DNA sequences in the sample encode the same CDR3. V is TRBV4-3 and J is TRBJ1-2; TRBD1 agrees at 7 bases. From germline, CDR1 is LGHNA and CDR2 YSLEER. V shed 3 bases, J shed 4 bases, and the junction held 2 bases outside the gene matches. CDR3 length: 13 amino acids. The CDR3 sequence: CASSQAGGYGYTF. CDR3 nucleotides: TGCGCCAGCAGCCAGGCAGGGGGCTATGGCTACACCTTC.

V and J are TRBV9 and TRBJ2-7, with D tentatively TRBD1 (5 bases). Germline loops: CDR1 SGDLS, CDR2 YYNGEE. V gave up 3 bases and J gave up 0 bases, with 10 bases separating them. The CDR3 is 14 residues long. CDR3 region: CASSETDNSYEQYF. CDR3 coding DNA: TGTGCCAGCAGCGAGACGGACAACTCCTACGAGCAGTACTTC.

The gene calls are TRBV5-4 and TRBJ1-2; D perhaps matches TRBD1 (6 bases). V was trimmed by 1 base and J by 5 bases, leaving 18 bases between them. The CDR3 is made up of 16 amino acids. Germline CDR1 and CDR2: SGHNT and YYREEE (reference sequence). In nucleotides, the CDR3 is TGTGCCAGCAGCTTGCCGGGGACAATAGATGAGTATGGCTACACCTTC. It specifies CASSLPGTIDEYGYTF.

Comment on this clone: Other DNA sequences from this sample encode an identical CDR3 as well. The chain has TRBV2 and TRBJ2-3, with TRBD2 matching 10 bases. The germline gives CDR1 SNHLY, CDR2 FYNNEI. CDR3 length: 15 residues. The V gene end was trimmed by 6 bases and the J gene end by 1 base; junction bases not matched to a gene: 4. CDR3 sequence reads: CASSVGLAGTDTQYF. The CDR3 coding sequence is TGTGCCAGCAGCGTAGGACTAGCGGGCACAGATACGCAGTATTTT.

The chain is built from TRBV27 and TRBJ2-7, with 10 bases lining up with TRBD1. The germline gives CDR1 MNHEY, CDR2 SMNVEV (reference sequence). This CDR3 spans 14 amino acids. Trimming cost V 3 bases and J 5 bases; bases outside gene matches: 4. The CDR3 region is CASSLRDRGHEQYF. The CDR3 DNA follows: TGTGCCAGCAGTTTGCGCGACAGGGGGCACGAGCAGTACTTC.